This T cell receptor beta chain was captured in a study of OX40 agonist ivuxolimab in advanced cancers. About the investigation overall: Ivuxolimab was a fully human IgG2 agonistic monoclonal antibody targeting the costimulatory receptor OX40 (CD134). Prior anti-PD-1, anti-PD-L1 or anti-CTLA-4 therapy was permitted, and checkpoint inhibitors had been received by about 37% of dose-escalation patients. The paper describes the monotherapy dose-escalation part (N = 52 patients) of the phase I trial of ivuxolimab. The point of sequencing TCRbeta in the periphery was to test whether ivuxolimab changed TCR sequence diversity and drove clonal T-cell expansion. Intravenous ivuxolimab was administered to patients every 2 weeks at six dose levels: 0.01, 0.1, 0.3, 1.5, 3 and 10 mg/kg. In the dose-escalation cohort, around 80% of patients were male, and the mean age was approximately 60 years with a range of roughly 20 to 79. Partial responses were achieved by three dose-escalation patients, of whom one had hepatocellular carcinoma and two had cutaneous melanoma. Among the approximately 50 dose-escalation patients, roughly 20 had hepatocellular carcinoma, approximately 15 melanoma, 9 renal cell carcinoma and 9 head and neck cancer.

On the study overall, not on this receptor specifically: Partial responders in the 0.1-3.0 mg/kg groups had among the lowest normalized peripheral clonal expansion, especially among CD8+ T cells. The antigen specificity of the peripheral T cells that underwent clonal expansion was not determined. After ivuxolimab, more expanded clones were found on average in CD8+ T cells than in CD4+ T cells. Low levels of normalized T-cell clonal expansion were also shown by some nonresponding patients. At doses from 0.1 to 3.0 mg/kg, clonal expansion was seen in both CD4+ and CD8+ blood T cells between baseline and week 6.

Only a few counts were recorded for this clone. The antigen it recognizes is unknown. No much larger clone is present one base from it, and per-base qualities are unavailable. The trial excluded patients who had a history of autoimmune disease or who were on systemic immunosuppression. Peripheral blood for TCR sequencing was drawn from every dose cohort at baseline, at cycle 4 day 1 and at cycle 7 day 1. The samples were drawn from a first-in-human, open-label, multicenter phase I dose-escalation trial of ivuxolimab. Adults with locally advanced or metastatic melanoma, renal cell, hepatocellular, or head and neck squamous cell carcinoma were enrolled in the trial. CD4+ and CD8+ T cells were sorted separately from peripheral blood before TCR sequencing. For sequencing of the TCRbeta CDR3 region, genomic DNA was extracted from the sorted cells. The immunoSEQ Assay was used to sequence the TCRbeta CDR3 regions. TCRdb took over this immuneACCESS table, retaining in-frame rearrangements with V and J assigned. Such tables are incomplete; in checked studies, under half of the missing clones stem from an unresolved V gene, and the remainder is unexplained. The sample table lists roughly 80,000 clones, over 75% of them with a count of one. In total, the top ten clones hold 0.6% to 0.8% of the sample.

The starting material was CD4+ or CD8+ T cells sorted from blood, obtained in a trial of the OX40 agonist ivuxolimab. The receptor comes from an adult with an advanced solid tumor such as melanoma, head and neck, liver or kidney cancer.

The CDR3 region has the sequence CTSSQAKSNQPQHF. The bases read TGCACCAGCAGCCAAGCCAAAAGCAATCAGCCCCAGCATTTT. The chain was built from TRBV1 and TRBJ1-5; the D call TRBD1 from the table was never checked on the DNA. TRBV1 is tagged as a pseudogene. Its CDR3 holds 14 amino acids, cysteine through phenylalanine. Of all the DNA, just the CDR3 is kept, 42 bases in frame from base 1.